Presented here are 27 T cell receptor beta chains from one specimen sequenced in a study of T cells in Graves' hyperthyroidism and ophthalmopathy. TCR beta CDR3 region amplification was performed from RNA transcripts. When the TCR CDR3 underwent first-round RT-PCR, the HTBI primer set was used. MiXCR was run by TCRdb on the multiplex PCR reads, yielding one entry per CDR3 protein. Counted here are approximately 430,000 distinct CDR3 sequences, roughly 14% occurring once; the ten biggest clones make up approximately 13%. Specimen: blood. These receptors were collected from a man aged 18-30 years with Graves' ophthalmopathy.

The rearrangement links TRBV10-3 to TRBJ2-1; 12 bases match TRBD2. The V gene's germline CDR1 is ENHRY and CDR2 SYGVKD. The V gene end was trimmed by 11 bases and the J gene end by 4 bases; junction bases not matched to a gene: 9. The CDR3 has 15 amino acids. The chain's CDR3 is CAHSLAGGGYNEQFF. The CDR3 DNA is TGTGCCCACTCCCTAGCGGGGGGGGGTTACAATGAGCAGTTCTTC.

This clonotype was seen only a few times. V and J are TRBV10-3 and TRBJ1-1; 8 positions match TRBD1. The V gene's germline CDR1 is ENHRY and CDR2 SYGVKD. After removal of 6 bases from V and 10 bases from J, the junction contained 7 bases not matched to a gene. This CDR3 is 12 amino acids long. CDR3 DNA sequence: TGTGCCATCAGCCCCCAGGGGGCAGGAGCTTTCTTT. This sequence encodes CAISPQGAGAFF.

This clonotype occurred a few times. The chain links TRBV6-5 to TRBJ1-1; D remains ambiguous. Germline assignment: CDR1 MNHEY and CDR2 SVGAGI. Trimming took 2 bases from V and 5 from J, leaving 12 bases between them. The CDR3 spans 14 residues. CDR3 in DNA: TGTGCCAGCAGTTACAGGGCCTCCTTGACTGAAGCTTTCTTT. It specifies CASSYRASLTEAFF.

This chain connects TRBV7-9 to TRBJ1-1; D is possibly TRBD1 (6 bases). Trimming stripped 3 bases from V and 4 bases from J, with 21 bases between. The CDR3 is 17 residues long. In germline, CDR1 is SEHNR, CDR2 FQNEAQ (reference sequence). The CDR3 sequence is CASSFNRDIGISTEAFF. The CDR3 DNA sequence: TGTGCCAGCAGCTTTAACAGGGATATCGGAATCTCCACTGAAGCTTTCTTT.

In DNA form, the CDR3 reads TGTGCCAGCACCGGGGGGTCCTATAATTCACCCCTCCACTTT. This translates into CASTGGSYNSPLHF. The chain is built from TRBV27 and TRBJ1-6, with D possibly matching TRBD1 (5 bases). This CDR3 has 14 residues. Between the trimmed V and J ends, which lost 7 bases and 1 base, there was a span of 8 bases. Germline CDR1 and CDR2: MNHEY and SMNVEV (reference sequence).

This clonotype has at least ten counts. The rearrangement uses TRBV2 and TRBJ2-1; TRBD2 agrees at 7 bases. This CDR3 contains 16 residues. Germline V gives CDR1 SNHLY, CDR2 FYNNEI. J gave up 3 bases and V 6 bases, and 11 bases lay outside the gene matches. The CDR3 DNA reads TGTGCCAGCAGCGACCCCGGGGGGACCCGCTACAATGAGCAGTTCTTC. Translated: CASSDPGGTRYNEQFF.

This clonotype showed up many times. The chain is built from TRBV7-9 and TRBJ2-1; 9 positions agree with TRBD2. CDR1 SEHNR and CDR2 FQNEAQ come from the germline V gene (reference sequence). J gave up 2 bases and V 5 bases, and 4 bases lay outside the gene matches. This CDR3 contains 15 residues. CDR3 DNA: TGTGCCAGCAGCGTGCGGGGGGGAGCCTACAATGAGCAGTTCTTC. Translating it yields CASSVRGGAYNEQFF.

This clonotype was seen many times. The chain combines TRBV2 with TRBJ2-7, with D tentatively TRBD1 or TRBD2 (6 bases each). CDR1 and CDR2 from the germline V gene are SNHLY and FYNNEI. The CDR3 covers 12 residues. The V end lost 7 bases, the J end lost 3 bases, and 10 bases lay between the germline ends. This CDR3 is CASKGGGYEQYF. The CDR3 coding sequence is TGTGCCAGCAAAGGGGGAGGCTACGAGCAGTACTTC.

This chain links TRBV14 with TRBJ2-1; D possibly corresponds to TRBD2 (5 bases). Germline CDR1 SGHDN, CDR2 FVKESK. The CDR3 sequence is 16 residues long. V lost 5 bases and J 2 bases, leaving 16 bases between the germline ends. CDR3 amino acids: CASSRTGDFTYNEQFF. CDR3 in DNA: TGTGCCAGCAGCAGAACCGGGGATTTCACCTACAATGAGCAGTTCTTC.

Turning to this clonotype: This may be a read error, as it is one base from a much larger clone. The chain has TRBV13 and TRBJ2-7, with TRBD1 matching over 7 bases. The end of the DNA fits TRBJ2-1 better, so the J call may be wrong. CDR1 PRHDT and CDR2 FYEKMQ come from the germline V gene (reference sequence). This CDR3 comprises 15 residues. CDR3 loop: CASSLLGDSSYEQFF. CDR3 DNA: TGTGCCAGCAGCTTATTAGGGGACAGCTCCTACGAGCAGTTCTTC.

This clonotype showed up many times. The rearrangement links TRBV5-1 to TRBJ1-4; TRBD1 matches 8 bases. CDR1 is SGHRS, CDR2 YFSETQ, per germline. V gave up 0 bases and J gave up 8 bases; unmatched junction bases: 3. The CDR3 sequence is 14 residues long. The DNA of the CDR3 is TGCGCCAGCAGCTTGGCCGGGACAGGAGAAAAACTGTTTTTT. This encodes CASSLAGTGEKLFF.

The chain links TRBV27 to TRBJ2-7, with unresolved D. The CDR3 totals 12 residues. Trimming removed 1 base at V and 5 bases at J, with 6 bases between. The germline V gene has CDR1 MNHEY and CDR2 SMNVEV (reference sequence). CDR3 residues: CASSLFGDEQYF. The CDR3 DNA reads TGTGCCAGCAGTTTATTTGGCGACGAGCAGTACTTC.

The chain is built from TRBV7-9 and TRBJ1-1; TRBD1 matches 7 bases. V lost 5 bases to trimming and J lost 0 bases; unmatched junction nucleotides: 9. Germline V lookup: CDR1 SEHNR, CDR2 FQNEAQ (reference sequence). This CDR3 comprises 16 residues. This chain's CDR3 is CASSHRGQTMNTEAFF. The CDR3 DNA sequence: TGTGCCAGCAGCCACAGGGGCCAAACGATGAACACTGAAGCTTTCTTT. The entire variable domain, with the rest obtained from reference TRBV7-9 and TRBJ1-1, is as follows: DTGVSQNPRHKITKRGQNVTFRCDPISEHNRLYWYRQTLGQGPEFLTYFQNEAQLEKSRLLSDRFSAERPKGSFSTLEIQRTEQGDSAMYLCASSHRGQTMNTEAFFGQGTRLTVV.

The CDR3 DNA reads TGTGCCAGTAACCCCTCATATCCATCTTTCAGACAGAACACTGAAGCTTTCTTT. Translated, it gives CASNPSYPSFRQNTEAFF. The V call is TRBV19, the J call TRBJ1-1, with D hard to call. CDR3 size: 18 residues. Deletions cut 7 bases from V and 1 base from J, with 25 bases between. Germline lookup yields CDR1 LNHDA and CDR2 SQIVND (reference sequence).

This clonotype was recorded a few times. The chain couples TRBV4-1 to TRBJ1-5; D may be TRBD1 (6 bases). The CDR3 is made up of 17 amino acids. V was clipped by 2 bases and J by 5 bases, with 19 bases between them. Per germline, CDR1 MGHRA and CDR2 YSYEKL. The CDR3 region is CASSQMGGPEGDQPQHF. The CDR3 nucleotides are TGCGCCAGCAGCCAAATGGGGGGCCCTGAGGGGGATCAGCCCCAGCATTTT.

This clonotype was seen at least ten times. The chain links TRBV6-1 to TRBJ1-5; possible D gene TRBD1, 6 bases. Germline V gene lookup returns CDR1 MNHNS and CDR2 SASEGT. The CDR3 contains 15 residues. V was shortened by 3 bases and J by 0 bases, with 9 bases between the two germline ends. The CDR3: CASSEDRASNQPQHF. In DNA, the CDR3 is TGTGCCAGCAGTGAGGACAGAGCTAGCAATCAGCCCCAGCATTTT.

The J gene is TRBJ2-4, the V gene TRBV7-9; D uncertain. The V and J ends lost 3 bases and 3 bases respectively, with 9 bases between them. This CDR3 contains 14 residues. Germline-derived CDR1 and CDR2 are SEHNR and FQNEAQ (reference sequence). CDR3: CASSFGSSKNIQYF. The CDR3 DNA sequence: TGTGCCAGCAGCTTTGGTAGCAGCAAAAACATTCAGTACTTC.

This clonotype was seen many times. The chain uses TRBV6-1 and TRBJ1-6; D is ambiguous. The CDR3 consists of 16 residues. Trimming left V 6 bases short and J 0 bases short, with 12 bases between. Per the germline V gene, CDR1 is MNHNS and CDR2 is SASEGT. CDR3 sequence (DNA): TGTGCCAGCAGGGAGTGGGAAGTCTCCTATAATTCACCCCTCCACTTT. Amino acid sequence: CASREWEVSYNSPLHF.

The chain uses TRBV20-1 and TRBJ2-5, with a weak D call TRBD2 (6 bases). CDR3 size: 14 residues. Germline loops: CDR1 DFQATT, CDR2 SNEGSKA (reference sequence). The V gene lost 5 bases and the J gene lost 4 bases, with 17 bases spanning the gap. CDR3 loop: CSAGTGVRRETQYF. CDR3 bases: TGCAGTGCTGGGACGGGAGTCCGCCGAGAGACCCAGTACTTC.

Ten or more counts support this clonotype. Here the CDR3 DNA reads TGTGCCAGCAGTACACGACAGGGCTGGGGCTACACCTTC. It codes for CASSTRQGWGYTF. The gene calls are TRBV6-1 and TRBJ1-2; TRBD1 agrees at 7 bases. The CDR3 length is 13 residues. Trimming removed 5 bases from V and 8 bases from J; junction bases left unmatched: 8. CDR1 and CDR2 from the germline V gene are MNHNS and SASEGT.

A remark on this clonotype: Since a much larger clone is just one base distant, this may be a read error. This chain connects TRBV12-3 or TRBV12-4 to TRBJ1-4; 7 nucleotides match TRBD1. V trimming: 2 bases; J trimming: 7 bases; junction bases outside the gene matches: 7. This CDR3 has 15 amino acids. The CDR3 here is CASSLLTGRGEKLFF. The DNA for the CDR3 is TGTGCCAGCAGTTTATTGACAGGGAGGGGTGAAAAACTGTTTTTT.

Many counts were recorded for this clonotype. V gene TRBV4-2 combines with J gene TRBJ2-7; perhaps TRBD2 as D (6 bases). Trimming removed 1 base at V and 3 bases at J, with 22 bases between. The CDR3 length is 18 residues. Germline assignment: CDR1 LGHNA and CDR2 YNFKEQ. As DNA, the CDR3 is TGTGCCAGCAGCCAAGGCCCCCAGGTTTCCGCGGGAATCTACGAGCAGTACTTC. Its protein product is CASSQGPQVSAGIYEQYF.

This clonotype was counted ten times or more. This chain links TRBV5-1 with TRBJ2-7; D not certain. CDR1 SGHRS and CDR2 YFSETQ come from the germline V gene. The CDR3 consists of 13 residues. Deletions cut 4 bases from V and 3 bases from J, with 11 bases between. The CDR3 sequence is CASSGPPVYEQYF. In DNA form, the CDR3 reads TGCGCCAGCAGCGGACCACCAGTCTACGAGCAGTACTTC.

There are many counts of this clonotype. The rearrangement joins TRBV7-9 to TRBJ1-2, with D perhaps TRBD1 (5 bases). The CDR3 extends over 15 amino acids. From germline, CDR1 is SEHNR and CDR2 FQNEAQ (reference sequence). Trimming took off 4 bases at V and 7 bases at J, with 19 bases between the two ends. The CDR3 DNA is TGTGCCAGCAGCTACACCGACGGGGGTTTGGGTGGCTACACCTTC. It encodes CASSYTDGGLGGYTF.

This clonotype was detected a few times. This sequence joins TRBV19 and TRBJ2-2; TRBD2 matches 13 bases. CDR1 is LNHDA and CDR2 is SQIVND in the germline V gene (reference sequence). The CDR3 sequence is 17 residues long. The ends lost 8 bases at V and 4 bases at J; junction bases unmatched: 10. CDR3 region: CASGDPGTSGVTGELFF. CDR3 coding DNA: TGTGCCAGTGGGGACCCCGGGACTAGCGGGGTCACCGGGGAGCTGTTTTTT.

This clonotype was seen more than once but under ten times. Since a much larger clone is just one base distant, this may be a read error. V usage is TRBV14 and J usage is TRBJ2-7; D remains ambiguous. In germline, CDR1 is SGHDN, CDR2 FVKESK. CDR3 length: 13 residues. V was shortened by 2 bases and J by 0 bases, with 5 bases between the two germline ends. The chain's CDR3 is CASSQRASYEQYF. The DNA of the CDR3 is TGTGCCAGCAGCCAACGGGCCTCCTACGAGCAGTACTTC.

Many counts were recorded for this clonotype. The chain's CDR3 is CSARGQGEAFF. The CDR3 DNA is TGCAGTGCTAGGGGACAGGGCGAGGCTTTCTTT. This chain uses TRBV20-1 with TRBJ1-1; 9 bases map to TRBD1. J lost 11 bases, V lost 3 bases, and 4 bases had no gene match. In germline, CDR1 is DFQATT, CDR2 SNEGSKA (reference sequence). The CDR3 is made up of 11 amino acids.